The 26 T cell receptor beta chains below all came from one sample that was sequenced in a study of CD4 and CD8 cells across lung adenocarcinoma regions. TCRdb analysed the PCR reads with MiXCR anew, one entry per CDR3 protein. The sample consists of about 5,000 distinct CDR3 sequences, less than 80% of them appearing once. Specimen: CD4+ T cells from the center of a lung tumor. These receptors all stem from a female donor with lung adenocarcinoma. The CD4 and CD8 labels of this study may be unreliable.

The chain uses TRBV6-4 and TRBJ2-1; D remains unclear. From germline, CDR1 is MRHNA and CDR2 SNTAGT. V was cut by 5 bases and J by 0 bases, with 11 bases left in between. This CDR3 has 15 amino acids. CDR3 protein: CASSPSPSSYNEQFF. The CDR3 bases are TGTGCCAGCAGTCCCAGCCCGAGCTCCTACAATGAGCAGTTCTTC.

The chain employs TRBV6-1 and TRBJ2-5; 8 bases line up with TRBD2. V shed 5 bases and J 4 bases; nucleotides not matched to a gene: 21. This CDR3 is 19 amino acids long. Germline assignment: CDR1 MNHNS and CDR2 SASEGT. DNA for the CDR3: TGTGCCAGCAGTAGTGGGACGGGGGGGGGGGCTCTGGACCCAGAGACCCAGTACTTC. This codes for CASSSGTGGGALDPETQYF.

The chain joins TRBV10-3 to TRBJ1-1; 8 positions agree with TRBD1. The ends lost 5 bases at V and 3 bases at J; junction bases unmatched: 11. This CDR3 is built from 16 residues. The germline gives CDR1 ENHRY, CDR2 SYGVKD. The CDR3 DNA sequence: TGTGCCATCAGTCACCTCAGACAGGGGCCCGACACTGAAGCTTTCTTT. This sequence encodes CAISHLRQGPDTEAFF.

The chain links TRBV6-1 to TRBJ2-1, with 12 bases lining up with TRBD2. CDR3 size: 16 residues. Germline values: CDR1 MNHNS, CDR2 SASEGT. The V and J ends lost 6 bases and 1 base, in that order; junction bases with no gene match: 4. The CDR3 here is CASRNLAGGSYNEQFF. The CDR3, as DNA: TGTGCCAGCAGAAACCTAGCGGGAGGGTCCTACAATGAGCAGTTCTTC.

This clonotype has just a few counts. The chain combines TRBV6-5 with TRBJ2-2; maybe TRBD1 (5 bases). Germline V CDR1 and CDR2: MNHEY, SVGAGI. Trimming removed 2 bases at V and 3 bases at J, with 19 bases between. This CDR3 is 18 amino acids long. In nucleotides, the CDR3 is TGTGCCAGCAGTTACACCACTAAGAGCCAGGGTTACACCGGGGAGCTGTTTTTT. Residues: CASSYTTKSQGYTGELFF.

This clonotype is labeled as medium-sized (0.01 to 0.1%). The chain recombines TRBV6-1 with TRBJ2-3; the match to TRBD1 covers 10 bases. V trimming: 6 bases; J trimming: 0 bases; junction bases outside the gene matches: 12. The CDR3 loop spans 18 amino acids. In germline, CDR1 is MNHNS, CDR2 SASEGT. The CDR3: CASSRDRGTLTSTDTQYF. The CDR3 DNA sequence: TGTGCCAGCAGCCGGGACAGGGGTACACTGACTAGCACAGATACGCAGTATTTT.

This clonotype was observed a handful of times. CDR3 nucleotides: TGTGCCAGCAGCCCCCAACAAGCGGACAATGAGCAGTTCTTC. It translates to CASSPQQADNEQFF. The chain joins TRBV7-8 to TRBJ2-1, with D tentatively TRBD2 (5 bases). Germline lookup yields CDR1 SGHVS and CDR2 FQNEAQ. This CDR3 comprises 14 residues. V dropped 5 bases and J dropped 5 bases, with 13 bases sitting between them.

J is TRBJ2-3 and V is TRBV12-3 or TRBV12-4; D gene ambiguous. V shed 6 bases and J shed 7 bases, with 17 bases lying between them. The CDR3 consists of 14 residues. In nucleotides, the CDR3 is TGTGCCAGCAGGGTGCCGCCAGCCAAAAATACGCAGTATTTT. Its protein is CASRVPPAKNTQYF.

V gene TRBV28 combines with J gene TRBJ2-3; 7 nucleotides line up with TRBD2. The V segment lost 8 bases and the J segment 4 bases; nucleotides outside the gene matches: 12. This CDR3 is 15 amino acids long. Per germline, CDR1 MDHEN and CDR2 SYDVKM. In DNA, the CDR3 is TGTGCCAGCCGAGCCGCGGGGGTTTGGGCAGATACGCAGTATTTT. Protein: CASRAAGVWADTQYF.

In its sample, this clonotype is medium-sized. The J gene is TRBJ2-3, the V gene TRBV6-5, with 9 bases identical to TRBD2. This CDR3 is 17 amino acids long. V dropped 6 bases and J dropped 2; count of bases not matched to a gene: 12. Germline-derived CDR1 and CDR2 are MNHEY and SVGAGI. This chain's CDR3 is CASRRRLTSGNTDTQYF. The CDR3 DNA is TGTGCCAGCAGGCGACGTCTGACTAGCGGAAACACAGATACGCAGTATTTT.

This clonotype was detected a few times. This rearrangement joins TRBV12-3 or TRBV12-4 to TRBJ1-2, with D unclear. There are 16 residues in the CDR3. Trimming took off 6 bases at V and 4 bases at J, with 21 bases between the two ends. CDR3 protein: CASSLGGPSYSYGYTF. As DNA, the CDR3 is TGTGCCAGCAGCCTCGGAGGACCGTCCTATTCCTATGGCTACACCTTC.

The chain employs TRBV23-1 and TRBJ2-1, with D unresolved. TRBV23-1 is filed as an ORF, its function uncertain. Trimming shortened V by 3 bases and J by 3 bases, and 12 bases separated the two germline ends. The CDR3 is 15 amino acids. The DNA for the CDR3 is TGCGCCAGCAGTCAGGCGAAAGGGTTCTACAATGAGCAGTTCTTC. Its translation is CASSQAKGFYNEQFF.

This chain links TRBV6-5 with TRBJ2-1, with D perhaps matching TRBD2 (5 bases). The CDR3 length is 15 residues. Trimming stripped 6 bases from V and 3 bases from J, with 15 bases between. From germline, CDR1 is MNHEY and CDR2 SVGAGI. Here the CDR3 reads CASSLGLARYNEQFF. CDR3 nucleotides: TGTGCCAGCAGCTTAGGACTTGCTCGCTACAATGAGCAGTTCTTC.

As regards this clonotype: An end of the junction does not agree with germline; a read error may underlie this. The rearrangement links TRBV6-1 to TRBJ2-1; tentatively, D is TRBD2 (6 bases). This CDR3 has 16 amino acids. Looked up from germline, CDR1 is MNHNS and CDR2 is SASEGT. DNA of the CDR3: TGTGCCAGCAGTGGTTGGGACTGGGCGTCCTACGAGGAGCAGTTTTTC. It is translated as CASSGWDWASYEEQFF.

This chain joins TRBV6-1 and TRBJ1-1; TRBD1 matches at 7 bases. This CDR3 has 14 residues. Germline assignment: CDR1 MNHNS and CDR2 SASEGT. J lost 5 bases, V lost 6 bases, and 9 bases had no gene match. CDR3 DNA: TGTGCCAGCAGCGCGACAGGGAGAGGGACTGAAGCTTTCTTT. It is translated as CASSATGRGTEAFF.

In DNA, the CDR3 is TGTGCCAGCAGTTACTCCGCGGGACCTCAGTGGGGATTAGAGACCCAGTACTTC. Protein product: CASSYSAGPQWGLETQYF. V usage is TRBV6-5 and J usage is TRBJ2-5; maybe TRBD2 (6 bases). V gave up 0 bases and J gave up 4 bases, with 21 bases separating them. Germline CDR1 is MNHEY and CDR2 is SVGAGI. CDR3 length: 18 amino acids.

This rearrangement joins TRBV6-1 to TRBJ2-2; D call uncertain. The CDR3 sequence is 14 residues long. Trimming shortened V by 5 bases and J by 3 bases, and 10 bases separated the two germline ends. From germline, CDR1 is MNHNS and CDR2 SASEGT. CDR3 DNA sequence: TGTGCCAGCAGTAGTTTAGGGTACACCGGGGAGCTGTTTTTT. Encoded protein: CASSSLGYTGELFF.

This chain joins TRBV6-1 and TRBJ2-7; D not resolved. In germline, CDR1 is MNHNS, CDR2 SASEGT. The CDR3 covers 11 residues. Trimming removed 3 bases at V and 7 bases at J, with 7 bases between. The CDR3 DNA reads TGTGCCAGCAGTGAGAGGCAAGAGCAGTACTTC. Translated: CASSERQEQYF.

The V gene is TRBV6-1, the J gene TRBJ2-1, with D perhaps given as TRBD1 or TRBD2 (5 bases each). The ends were cut back, 6 bases at V and 7 bases at J, with 16 bases in the middle. From germline, CDR1 is MNHNS and CDR2 SASEGT. The CDR3 sequence is 14 residues long. CDR3 DNA sequence: TGTGCCAGCAGCCGGGACCCAGAGGGAAATGAGCAGTTCTTC. Translated, it gives CASSRDPEGNEQFF.

This clonotype was picked up one time. The rearrangement uses TRBV6-1 and TRBJ2-1; TRBD1 might be the D (6 bases). The end of the DNA aligns better with TRBJ2-7, so the J call may be wrong. The CDR3 is 13 amino acids. Germline-derived CDR1 and CDR2 are MNHNS and SASEGT. The DNA for the CDR3 is TGTGCCAGCAGCCGTGGACAGATCTACGAGCAGTACTTC. This codes for CASSRGQIYEQYF.

This clonotype was observed a single time. One end of the junction does not line up with germline, which may come from a read error. The chain carries TRBV6-1 and TRBJ2-3; tentatively, D is TRBD1 or TRBD2 (6 bases each). Germline V gene lookup returns CDR1 MNHNS and CDR2 SASEGT. The length of the CDR3 is 15 residues. The DNA of the CDR3 is TGTGCCGGGGGGCCCGGGGGCCCTGGCAAAGATACGCAGTATTTC. It translates to CAGGPGGPGKDTQYF.

As for this clonotype: Its ends do not fully match the called genes, so a read error is possible. The chain is built from TRBV6-1 and TRBJ2-3; D gene uncertain. Germline CDR1 reads MNHNS; CDR2 reads SASEGT. The CDR3 totals 11 residues. The CDR3 DNA is TGTGCCAGCCGTGACCCAGAGACGCAGTATTTT. Translation gives CASRDPETQYF.

This clonotype was seen more than once but under ten times. The chain joins TRBV6-5 to TRBJ2-1; no clear D. V lost 0 bases, J lost 4 bases, and 4 bases lay in between. The germline V gene has CDR1 MNHEY and CDR2 SVGAGI. The CDR3 has 13 amino acids. DNA for the CDR3: TGTGCCAGCAGTTACTCTCCGTACAATGAGCAGTTCTTC. Translation: CASSYSPYNEQFF.

This clonotype is medium-sized in the sample. A read error is likely, as this CDR3 ends without the conserved phenylalanine or tryptophan. The limits of the CDR3 on the DNA are not certain, so only TCRdb's listed CDR3 is given. This chain links TRBV19 with TRBJ2-5; the listed D gene, TRBD1, was not tested against the DNA. CDR1 and CDR2 (germline): LNHDA, SQIVND (reference sequence). The CDR3 extends over 8 residues, inclusive of both ends. This CDR3 reads CAYEIIHR.

This clonotype has more than one count but fewer than ten. The chain carries TRBV7-6 and TRBJ2-1; TRBD2 might be the D (6 bases). The germline gives CDR1 SGHVS, CDR2 FNYEAQ. The V and J ends lost 2 bases and 2 bases respectively, with 7 bases between them. CDR3 length: 14 residues. The CDR3, as DNA: TGTGCCAGCAGCTTAAGGACTACCTACAATGAGCAGTTCTTC. It yields the protein CASSLRTTYNEQFF.

A word on this clonotype: At one end the junction does not follow the germline gene, possibly because of a read error. The chain has TRBV10-2 and TRBJ2-3; D not resolved. Looked up from germline, CDR1 is WSHSY and CDR2 is SAAADI. The CDR3 spans 14 residues. As DNA, the CDR3 is TGCGCGGGCAGTGAGGTAGGCAACCCAGAGACGCAGTACTTT. It specifies CAGSEVGNPETQYF.